This T cell receptor beta chain was found in a study of Graves' ophthalmopathy and Graves' hyperthyroidism. As for the study in general: Where ophthalmopathy was absent within 18 months of follow-up, hyperthyroidism was stable.

Amplification targeted the TCR beta CDR3 regions, with RNA transcripts as the source material. An initial RT-PCR round employing HTBI primers preceded a second-round multiplex PCR. TCRdb independently ran MiXCR on the multiplex PCR reads; one entry per CDR3 protein. Of some 1.1 million distinct CDR3 sequences listed, roughly 35% are singletons. Study observations and caveats: The model achieved under 71% sensitivity and roughly 72% specificity for ophthalmopathy progression. Most clonotypes expanded in thyroid above 0.001 frequency were present in blood too.

CDR3 size: 16 residues. In germline, CDR1 is SNHLY, CDR2 FYNNEI. V shed 0 bases and J shed 2 bases, with 13 bases lying between them. This clonotype came up many times. Its cognate antigen is unknown. The chain combines TRBV2 with TRBJ2-5, with a possible D match to TRBD1 (5 bases). The sequence was obtained from an adult man with Graves' hyperthyroidism. Sequencing was done on a sample of peripheral blood or thyroid tissue (not recorded which). CDR3 coding DNA: TGTGCCAGCAGTGAAGCGGGGCAGGGCCCACAAGAGACCCAGTACTTC. It is translated as CASSEAGQGPQETQYF.